This T cell receptor (beta chain) was observed in a study of blood T cell repertoires in COVID-19. Germline values: CDR1 LNHNV, CDR2 YYDKDF (reference sequence). The ends were cut back, 0 bases at V and 0 bases at J, with 18 bases in the middle. This CDR3 contains 19 residues. In the authors' workflow: Estimates of nucleated cell counts were drawn from the amplification of reference gene primers. The method was immunoSEQ multiplex PCR; TCRdb's version includes in-frame clones alone and lacks a portion of them. That table supplies the V and J calls and clone size; D and trimming were determined from the DNA. The table records 120,000 to 150,000 clones, around 87% of them present only once.

Sequencing used peripheral blood. The clonotype originates from a woman in her sixties with active COVID-19. The rearrangement links TRBV15 to TRBJ2-1; no clear D gene. CDR3 nucleotide sequence: TGTGCCACCAGCAGAGATCCTGGCACCAGACTCAGCTCCTACAATGAGCAGTTCTTC. Translating gives CATSRDPGTRLSSYNEQFF.